The entry that follows covers one TCR beta chain sequence. This entry comes from a study of technical replicates of blood from four donors. Germline lookup yields CDR1 SNHLY and CDR2 FYNNEI. This CDR3 has 16 amino acids. V gave up 6 bases and J gave up 0 bases; unmatched junction bases: 10. Measured with immunoSEQ multiplex PCR; TCRdb has only the in-frame clones, and not every one. In the table there are 65,000 to 90,000 clones, about 90% of which are singletons. Material: T cells isolated from PBMCs. The chain employs TRBV2 and TRBJ2-7; 8 nucleotides match TRBD1. The sequence came from a human donor in good health. The CDR3 reads CASRRRTGSSSYEQYF. CDR3 nucleotides: TGTGCCAGCAGGAGGAGGACAGGGTCTTCCTCCTACGAGCAGTACTTC.